The following is a TCR beta chain sequence with its context. Its antigen is undetermined. V gave up 2 bases and J gave up 2 bases; unmatched junction bases: 8. This CDR3 spans 16 amino acids. Germline CDR1 SNHLY, CDR2 FYNNEI. This sample was taken from a study of T cell responses to AZD1222 COVID-19 vaccine. Findings and caveats of the study: Most donors were white British, females outnumbered males, and clonal diversity was possibly underestimated. Two AZD1222 administrations were followed by greater Spike-specific TCR breadth and depth.

TCRdb keeps only in-frame clones here, not all; method: immunoSEQ multiplex PCR. This sample has about 160,000 clones; roughly 94% occur once, and the top ten carry about 4.6%. Specimen: peripheral blood, collected 28 days after the second AZD1222 dose. The V and J genes are TRBV2 and TRBJ1-1; TRBD1 aligns across 7 bases. This clonotype was obtained from an adult who received the AZD1222 COVID-19 vaccine. CDR3 sequence: CASSETGAAFNTEAFF. CDR3 bases: TGTGCCAGCAGTGAAACAGGGGCCGCATTTAACACTGAAGCTTTCTTT.